These 30 T cell receptor beta chains originate from one sample sequenced in a study of CD8+ T cells in alopecia areata. Treatment in this sample: oral pan-JAK inhibitor, 5-10 mg twice daily. RNA extraction was followed by reverse transcription into cDNA, which acted as the sequencing template. Using immunoSEQ multiplex PCR, the repertoire was profiled, and TCRdb retains in-frame clones only, with some absent. The data hold roughly 110,000 clones, with under 60% observed a single time. The sample in question was CD8+ T cells sorted from blood, obtained at week 24, from a patient treated with tofacitinib. Source of these receptors: a human donor with alopecia areata.

V and J are TRBV4-1 and TRBJ2-1; D perhaps matches TRBD1 (5 bases). From germline, CDR1 is MGHRA and CDR2 YSYEKL. The V and J ends lost 8 bases and 4 bases respectively, with 21 bases between them. This CDR3 has 16 residues. This chain's CDR3 is CASASLWGFRYNEQFF. The CDR3 DNA reads as TGCGCCAGCGCGTCTTTATGGGGCTTCAGGTACAATGAGCAGTTCTTC.

The chain joins TRBV4-1 to TRBJ2-7; the D is unclear. CDR3 length: 13 amino acids. V was shortened by 5 bases and J by 0 bases, with 8 bases between the two germline ends. Per the germline V gene, CDR1 is MGHRA and CDR2 is YSYEKL. CDR3 nucleotides: TGCGCCAGCAGCTTCCGGGCCTCCTACGAGCAGTACTTC. Translated, it gives CASSFRASYEQYF.

There are a few counts of this clone. This chain uses TRBV6-5 with TRBJ2-1; D perhaps matches TRBD2 (6 bases). Looked up from germline, CDR1 is MNHEY and CDR2 is SVGAGI. V lost 6 bases and J lost 12, with 12 bases in between. This CDR3 is built from 11 residues. CDR3 amino acids: CASRGLRMQFF. CDR3 in DNA: TGTGCCAGCAGAGGACTAAGGATGCAGTTCTTC.

This clone was observed a handful of times. The chain carries TRBV6-5 and TRBJ2-7, with 7 nucleotides matching TRBD1. CDR3 length: 14 residues. Germline trimming cut 5 bases from V and 7 bases from J; bases unmatched to any gene: 11. The germline V gene has CDR1 MNHEY and CDR2 SVGAGI. The CDR3 protein is CASSPFRQGGEQYF. As DNA, the CDR3 is TGTGCCAGCAGTCCCTTTCGACAGGGTGGGGAGCAGTACTTC.

The chain links TRBV5-6 to TRBJ1-1; D is undetermined. V was trimmed by 2 bases and J by 4 bases, leaving 6 bases between them. Germline V gene sequence: CDR1 SGHDT, CDR2 YYEEEE. The CDR3 consists of 12 residues. The CDR3 DNA is TGTGCCAGCAGCTTTGGATCCACTGAAGCTTTCTTT. Its protein product is CASSFGSTEAFF.

The gene calls are TRBV27 and TRBJ1-1; D uncertain. Trimming left V 7 bases short and J 7 bases short, with 13 bases between. Germline lookup yields CDR1 MNHEY and CDR2 SMNVEV (reference sequence). The CDR3 length is 12 residues. CDR3 DNA sequence: TGTGCCAGCACCCCGGACGGCTATGAAGCTTTCTTT. It encodes CASTPDGYEAFF.

V is TRBV7-9 and J is TRBJ1-2; D not resolved. The CDR3 runs to 17 residues. Trimming left V 6 bases short and J 2 bases short, with 22 bases between. From germline, CDR1 is SEHNR and CDR2 FQNEAQ (reference sequence). The CDR3 loop is CASRKEGPSMVNYGYTF. The CDR3 DNA reads as TGTGCCAGCAGGAAAGAGGGCCCCTCGATGGTCAACTATGGCTACACCTTC.

With respect to this clone: One junction end disagrees with the germline gene, perhaps due to a read error. V usage is TRBV6-4 and J usage is TRBJ1-4, with D uncertain. The CDR3 has 10 residues. In germline, CDR1 is MRHNA, CDR2 SNTAGT. CDR3 loop: CASTAGRILF. The CDR3 bases are TGTGCCAGCACCGCCGGGAGGATTCTTTTT.

The chain recombines TRBV19 with TRBJ2-7; 10 nucleotides match TRBD1. Trimming at V came to 6 bases and at J to 7 bases, leaving 9 bases not matched to a gene. CDR1 is LNHDA, CDR2 SQIVND, per germline (reference sequence). The CDR3 is 14 amino acids. CDR3 region: CASSLGTGALEQYF. The CDR3 region has the DNA TGTGCCAGTAGCCTAGGGACAGGGGCCTTGGAGCAGTACTTC.

The chain carries TRBV4-1 and TRBJ1-4; 11 nucleotides agree with TRBD1. From germline, CDR1 is MGHRA and CDR2 YSYEKL. The trim removed 3 bases at V and 10 bases at J, leaving 10 bases unmatched. This CDR3 region has 16 residues. CDR3 residues: CASSQAPRTGGRKLFF. CDR3 DNA sequence: TGCGCCAGCAGCCAGGCCCCAAGGACAGGGGGCAGAAAACTGTTTTTT.

This chain connects TRBV7-8 to TRBJ2-3; 12 nucleotides agree with TRBD2. V lost 6 bases, J lost 5 bases, and 6 bases stayed unmatched. Germline V lookup: CDR1 SGHVS, CDR2 FQNEAQ. CDR3 length: 15 residues. Here the CDR3 reads CASRQTSGGLDTQYF. CDR3 nucleotide sequence: TGTGCCAGCAGGCAGACTAGCGGGGGTTTAGATACGCAGTATTTT.

This chain links TRBV27 with TRBJ2-6; no firm D call. Germline assignment: CDR1 MNHEY and CDR2 SMNVEV (reference sequence). The CDR3 consists of 14 residues. V was shortened by 3 bases and J by 2 bases, with 5 bases between the two germline ends. The CDR3 here is CASSLGPGANVLTF. Written as DNA, the CDR3 is TGTGCCAGCAGTTTGGGTCCTGGGGCCAACGTCCTGACTTTC.

The rearrangement uses TRBV29-1 and TRBJ2-7; 8 bases are shared with TRBD2. This CDR3 comprises 15 residues. The trim removed 6 bases at V and 0 bases at J, leaving 10 bases unmatched. CDR1 SQVTM and CDR2 ANQGSEA come from the germline V gene. This CDR3 reads CSVAGGAGSSYEQYF. The CDR3 DNA reads TGCAGCGTCGCGGGGGGAGCGGGAAGCTCCTACGAGCAGTACTTC.

The chain recombines TRBV27 with TRBJ2-7; D is unresolved. Trimming shortened V by 1 base and J by 0 bases, and 10 bases separated the two germline ends. This CDR3 contains 15 residues. CDR1 and CDR2 (germline): MNHEY, SMNVEV (reference sequence). DNA of the CDR3: TGTGCCAGCAGTTTATGGGCGGAGAACTCCTACGAGCAGTACTTC. Translated: CASSLWAENSYEQYF.

The V call is TRBV6-5, the J call TRBJ1-2; a possible D gene is TRBD1 (6 bases). The CDR3 extends over 12 amino acids. Germline CDR1 and CDR2: MNHEY and SVGAGI. The V and J ends lost 5 bases and 8 bases respectively, with 12 bases between them. Written as DNA, the CDR3 is TGTGCCAGCAGTACCACAGGGATAGGCTACACCTTC. It encodes CASSTTGIGYTF.

This sequence joins TRBV2 and TRBJ2-7; D might be TRBD2 (6 bases). The CDR3 length is 12 residues. V dropped 6 bases and J dropped 2 bases, with 8 bases sitting between them. CDR1 SNHLY and CDR2 FYNNEI come from the germline V gene. The CDR3 here is CASSGSTYEQYF. CDR3 in DNA: TGTGCCAGCAGCGGGAGCACCTACGAGCAGTACTTC.

V is TRBV7-9 and J is TRBJ2-1; 8 bases line up with TRBD1. With 5 bases clipped from V and 8 bases from J, the junction kept 11 bases outside the gene matches. Germline V gene data show CDR1 as SEHNR and CDR2 as FQNEAQ (reference sequence). This CDR3 has 15 residues. CDR3 in DNA: TGTGCCAGCAGCCACGTGGCAGGGGGCATCGATGAGCAGTTCTTC. Translated: CASSHVAGGIDEQFF.

The genes are TRBV2 and TRBJ2-4; TRBD1 matches at 10 bases. Germline loops: CDR1 SNHLY, CDR2 FYNNEI. The CDR3 has 18 residues. Losses at the gene ends were 6 bases for V and 0 bases for J; bases not matched to a gene: 11. The CDR3 nucleotides read TGTGCCAGCAGCACTACCCCTGGACAGGGGGTAGCCAAAAACATTCAGTACTTC. Translating gives CASSTTPGQGVAKNIQYF. The whole variable domain, filled in from reference TRBV2 and TRBJ2-4, reads EPEVTQTPSHQVTQMGQEVILRCVPISNHLYFYWYRQILGQKVEFLVSFYNNEISEKSEIFDDQFSVERPDGSNFTLKIRSTKLEDSAMYFCASSTTPGQGVAKNIQYFGAGTRLSVL.

The rearrangement joins TRBV27 to TRBJ2-7, with a possible D match to TRBD1 (6 bases). The CDR3 runs 14 residues. Trimming removed 0 bases from V and 5 bases from J, with 11 bases in between. Germline V gene lookup returns CDR1 MNHEY and CDR2 SMNVEV (reference sequence). The chain's CDR3 is CASSLSVQGHEQYF. Here the CDR3 DNA reads TGTGCCAGCAGTTTATCCGTACAGGGCCACGAGCAGTACTTC.

The genes are TRBV13 and TRBJ2-5; D call uncertain. Trimming took 1 base from V and 3 from J, leaving 6 bases between them. Looked up from germline, CDR1 is PRHDT and CDR2 is FYEKMQ (reference sequence). The CDR3 runs 13 residues. The chain's CDR3 is CASSLDEEETQYF. DNA of the CDR3: TGTGCCAGCAGCTTAGATGAAGAAGAGACCCAGTACTTC.

The rearrangement links TRBV18 to TRBJ2-7, with unresolved D. The CDR3 totals 14 residues. Germline V gene sequence: CDR1 KGHSH, CDR2 LQKENI. Trimming stripped 5 bases from V and 2 bases from J, with 13 bases between. The CDR3 loop is CASSADNSTYEQYF. Here the CDR3 DNA reads TGTGCCAGCTCAGCCGACAATAGCACCTACGAGCAGTACTTC.

The chain employs TRBV9 and TRBJ2-7; 7 bases map to TRBD1. The CDR3 loop spans 15 amino acids. The V gene's germline CDR1 is SGDLS and CDR2 YYNGEE. Trimming cost V 4 bases and J 1 base; bases outside gene matches: 8. The CDR3 here is CASSPAQGVSYEQYF. CDR3 nucleotides: TGTGCCAGCAGCCCCGCCCAGGGGGTATCCTACGAGCAGTACTTC.

The chain has TRBV7-9 and TRBJ2-5; tentatively, D is TRBD1 (6 bases). Looked up from germline, CDR1 is SEHNR and CDR2 is FQNEAQ (reference sequence). Trimming cost V 2 bases and J 5 bases, with 12 bases left between them. The CDR3 totals 14 residues. The CDR3 spells CASSLLRGTETQYF. The CDR3, as DNA: TGTGCCAGCAGCTTACTTAGGGGGACCGAGACCCAGTACTTC.

J is TRBJ2-3 and V is TRBV5-4; no firm D call. The germline V gene has CDR1 SGHNT and CDR2 YYREEE (reference sequence). Trimming removed 1 base from V and 2 bases from J, with 8 bases in between. The CDR3 is 14 amino acids. The CDR3, as DNA: TGTGCCAGCAGCTTGCTAGGCCCCACAGATACGCAGTATTTT. Translating gives CASSLLGPTDTQYF.

The V and J genes are TRBV4-3 and TRBJ2-2; TRBD1 agrees at 9 bases. The J segment lost 0 bases and the V segment lost 0 bases, leaving 8 bases of the junction unmatched. Germline assignment: CDR1 LGHNA and CDR2 YSLEER. This CDR3 region has 19 residues. CDR3 DNA sequence: TGCGCCAGCAGCCAAGATCGACAGGGGGAGATCGCGAACACCGGGGAGCTGTTTTTT. It codes for CASSQDRQGEIANTGELFF.

This chain uses TRBV11-2 with TRBJ1-2; the match to TRBD1 covers 7 bases. Germline lookup yields CDR1 SGHAT and CDR2 FQNNGV. The CDR3 is 14 residues long. V was clipped by 2 bases and J by 6 bases; unmatched bases: 6. The CDR3 loop reads CASSLQGGADGYTF. The CDR3 DNA reads TGTGCCAGCAGCTTACAGGGGGGGGCGGATGGCTACACCTTC.

This clone was picked up a small number of times. V gene TRBV18 combines with J gene TRBJ2-7; possibly TRBD2 for D (5 bases). The CDR3 length is 13 residues. Trimming cost V 3 bases and J 5 bases, with 11 bases left between them. The germline gives CDR1 KGHSH, CDR2 LQKENI. The CDR3 sequence: CASSPAGPDEQYF. In nucleotides, the CDR3 is TGTGCCAGCTCACCGGCGGGCCCCGACGAGCAGTACTTC. The whole variable domain, filled in from reference TRBV18 and TRBJ2-7, reads NAGVMQNPRHLVRRRGQEARLRCSPMKGHSHVYWYRQLPEEGLKFMVYLQKENIIDESGMPKERFSAEFPKEGPSILRIQQVVRGDSAAYFCASSPAGPDEQYFGPGTRLTVT.

The chain is built from TRBV2 and TRBJ2-5, with D possibly being TRBD1 (6 bases). Trimming took 5 bases from V and 5 from J, leaving 18 bases between them. CDR1 is SNHLY, CDR2 FYNNEI, per germline. The CDR3 is 15 amino acids. DNA of the CDR3: TGTGCCAGCAGTCCCGGGACACTTAAAGGGGAGACCCAGTACTTC. It yields the protein CASSPGTLKGETQYF.

The chain uses TRBV30 and TRBJ2-2, with 12 positions matching TRBD1. CDR3 length: 16 amino acids. The germline CDR1 and CDR2 sequences are GTSNPN and SVGIG (reference sequence). After removal of 5 bases from V and 1 base from J, the junction contained 5 bases not matched to a gene. CDR3 sequence: CAWVGTGGRNTGELFF. As DNA, the CDR3 is TGTGCCTGGGTAGGGACAGGGGGCCGGAACACCGGGGAGCTGTTTTTT.

This clone was seen a handful of times. This sequence joins TRBV19 and TRBJ2-1; 9 bases are a match to TRBD2. CDR1 and CDR2 from the germline V gene are LNHDA and SQIVND (reference sequence). The CDR3 covers 14 residues. J was trimmed by 4 bases and V by 8 bases; bases with no gene match: 6. The CDR3 DNA reads as TGTGCCAGTGGAAAGCGGGAGGTATACAATGAGCAGTTCTTC. Amino acids: CASGKREVYNEQFF. Filled out from reference TRBV19 and TRBJ2-1, the complete variable domain reads DGGITQSPKYLFRKEGQNVTLSCEQNLNHDAMYWYRQDPGQGLRLIYYSQIVNDFQKGDIAEGYSVSREKKESFPLTVTSAQKNPTAFYLCASGKREVYNEQFFGPGTRLTVL.